The clone carrying this T cell receptor beta chain appeared a few times. The CDR3 sequence is 13 residues long. Trimming removed 2 bases at V and 1 base at J, with 5 bases between. Germline V gives CDR1 WSHSY, CDR2 SAAADI. This specimen comes from a study of TIL therapy for anti-PD-1-resistant metastatic lung cancer. The immunoSEQ assay was v3. Clones were sequenced by immunoSEQ multiplex PCR, and TCRdb holds only the in-frame ones, with some missing. The data hold around 26,000 clones, with less than 65% observed a single time. Time point noted: pre-treatment sample, taken before nivolumab and TIL therapy. Tumor tissue came from excised metastases, mostly pleural nodules or supraclavicular lymph nodes.

Sequenced material: tumor tissue, taken at baseline. The chain carries TRBV10-2 and TRBJ1-1; D gene unclear. The sequence derives from a woman aged 30 to 85 with non-small cell lung cancer. The CDR3 reads CASSERGNTEAFF. For the CDR3, the DNA is TGCGCCAGCAGTGAGCGGGGGAACACTGAAGCTTTCTTT.